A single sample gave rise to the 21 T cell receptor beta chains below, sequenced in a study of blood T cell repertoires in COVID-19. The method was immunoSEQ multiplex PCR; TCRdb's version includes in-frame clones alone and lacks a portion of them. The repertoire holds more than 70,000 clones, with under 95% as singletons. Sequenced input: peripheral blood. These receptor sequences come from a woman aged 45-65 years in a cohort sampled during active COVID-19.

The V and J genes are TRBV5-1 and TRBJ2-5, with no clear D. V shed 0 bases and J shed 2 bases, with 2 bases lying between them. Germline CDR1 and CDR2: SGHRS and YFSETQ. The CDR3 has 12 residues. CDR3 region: CASSLAQETQYF. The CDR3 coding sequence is TGCGCCAGCAGCTTGGCACAAGAGACCCAGTACTTC.

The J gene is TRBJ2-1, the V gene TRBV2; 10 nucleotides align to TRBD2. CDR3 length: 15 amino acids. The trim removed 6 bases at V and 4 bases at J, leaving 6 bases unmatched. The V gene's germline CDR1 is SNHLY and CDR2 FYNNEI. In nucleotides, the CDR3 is TGTGCCAGCAGGCCCCGGACTAGCGGTTACAATGAGCAGTTCTTC. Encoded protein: CASRPRTSGYNEQFF. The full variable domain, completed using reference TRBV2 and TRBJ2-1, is EPEVTQTPSHQVTQMGQEVILRCVPISNHLYFYWYRQILGQKVEFLVSFYNNEISEKSEIFDDQFSVERPDGSNFTLKIRSTKLEDSAMYFCASRPRTSGYNEQFFGPGTRLTVL.

In nucleotides, the CDR3 is TGCAGCGTCATCCGGGACAGCTCCTACGAGCAGTACTTC. Its translation is CSVIRDSSYEQYF. The gene calls are TRBV29-1 and TRBJ2-7; TRBD1 matches at 7 bases. The V gene's germline CDR1 is SQVTM and CDR2 ANQGSEA. V lost 6 bases and J lost 0; bases outside the gene matches: 5. This CDR3 comprises 13 residues.

As DNA, the CDR3 is TGTGCCAGCAGCCCCAGCGGACGGGACAATCAGCCCCAGCATTTT. It yields the protein CASSPSGRDNQPQHF. The chain employs TRBV7-9 and TRBJ1-5; D is undetermined. CDR1 and CDR2 from the germline V gene are SEHNR and FQNEAQ (reference sequence). Trimming took 5 bases from V and 3 from J, leaving 14 bases between them. The CDR3 runs 15 residues.

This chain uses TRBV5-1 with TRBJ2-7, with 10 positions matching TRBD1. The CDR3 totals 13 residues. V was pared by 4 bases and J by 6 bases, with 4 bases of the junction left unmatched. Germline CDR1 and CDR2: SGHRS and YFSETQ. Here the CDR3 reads CASSPDRGIEQYF. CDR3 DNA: TGCGCCAGCAGCCCGGACAGGGGGATCGAGCAGTACTTC.

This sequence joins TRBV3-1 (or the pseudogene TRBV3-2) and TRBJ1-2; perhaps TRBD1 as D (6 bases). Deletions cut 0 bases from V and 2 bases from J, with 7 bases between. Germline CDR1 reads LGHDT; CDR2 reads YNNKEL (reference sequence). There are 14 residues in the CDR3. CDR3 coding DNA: TGTGCCAGCAGCCAAGATGGGGGCAACTATGGCTACACCTTC. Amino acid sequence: CASSQDGGNYGYTF.

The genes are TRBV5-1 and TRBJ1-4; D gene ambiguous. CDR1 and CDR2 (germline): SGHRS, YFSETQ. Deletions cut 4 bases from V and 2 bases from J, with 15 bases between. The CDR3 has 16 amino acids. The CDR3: CASSRGGISTNEKLFF. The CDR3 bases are TGCGCCAGCAGCCGGGGAGGCATCAGCACTAATGAAAAACTGTTTTTT.

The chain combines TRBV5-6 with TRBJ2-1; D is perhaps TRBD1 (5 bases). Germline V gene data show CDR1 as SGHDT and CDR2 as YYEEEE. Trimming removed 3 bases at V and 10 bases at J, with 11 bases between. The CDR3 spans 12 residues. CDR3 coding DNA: TGTGCCAGCAGCTCCGGACCAGGGGAGCAGTTCTTC. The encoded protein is CASSSGPGEQFF.

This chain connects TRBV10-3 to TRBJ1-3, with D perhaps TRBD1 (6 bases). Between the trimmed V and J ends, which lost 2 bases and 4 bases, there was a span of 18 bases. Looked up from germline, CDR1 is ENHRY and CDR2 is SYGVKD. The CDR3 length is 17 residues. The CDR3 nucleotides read TGTGCCATCAGTGAGGTAGTTCAGGGGATTTCCGGAAACACCATATATTTT. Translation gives CAISEVVQGISGNTIYF.

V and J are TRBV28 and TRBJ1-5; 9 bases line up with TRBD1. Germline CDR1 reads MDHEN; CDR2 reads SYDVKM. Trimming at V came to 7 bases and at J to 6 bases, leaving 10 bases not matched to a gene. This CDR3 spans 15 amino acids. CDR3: CASNSQGAHRQPQHF. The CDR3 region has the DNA TGTGCCAGCAATTCACAGGGGGCGCACCGTCAGCCCCAGCATTTT. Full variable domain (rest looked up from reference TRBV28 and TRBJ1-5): DVKVTQSSRYLVKRTGEKVFLECVQDMDHENMFWYRQDPGLGLRLIYFSYDVKMKEKGDIPEGYSVSREKKERFSLILESASTNQTSMYLCASNSQGAHRQPQHFGDGTRLSIL.

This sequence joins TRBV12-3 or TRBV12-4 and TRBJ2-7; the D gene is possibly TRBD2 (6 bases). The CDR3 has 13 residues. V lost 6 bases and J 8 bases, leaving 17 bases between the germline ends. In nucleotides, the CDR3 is TGTGCCAGCAGCTCCCGGGACTCGGCCAAGCAGTACTTC. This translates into CASSSRDSAKQYF.

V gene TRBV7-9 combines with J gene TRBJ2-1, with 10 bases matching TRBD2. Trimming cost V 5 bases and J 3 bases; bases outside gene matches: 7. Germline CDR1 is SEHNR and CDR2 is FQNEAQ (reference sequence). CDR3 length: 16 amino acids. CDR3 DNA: TGTGCCAGCAGCCCCCCCGGGACTAGCGACTACAATGAGCAGTTCTTC. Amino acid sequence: CASSPPGTSDYNEQFF. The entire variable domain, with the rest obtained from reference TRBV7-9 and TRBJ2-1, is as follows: DTGVSQNPRHKITKRGQNVTFRCDPISEHNRLYWYRQTLGQGPEFLTYFQNEAQLEKSRLLSDRFSAERPKGSFSTLEIQRTEQGDSAMYLCASSPPGTSDYNEQFFGPGTRLTVL.

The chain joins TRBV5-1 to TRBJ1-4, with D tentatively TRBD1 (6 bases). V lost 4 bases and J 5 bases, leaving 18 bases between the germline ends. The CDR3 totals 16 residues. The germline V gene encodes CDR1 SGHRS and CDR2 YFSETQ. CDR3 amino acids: CASSLGRSQGNEKLFF. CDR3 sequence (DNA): TGCGCCAGCAGCCTCGGCCGATCACAGGGAAATGAAAAACTGTTTTTT.

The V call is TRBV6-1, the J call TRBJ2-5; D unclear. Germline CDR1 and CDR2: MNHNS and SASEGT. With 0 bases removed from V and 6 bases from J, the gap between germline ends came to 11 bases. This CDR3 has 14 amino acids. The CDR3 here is CASSEAGGAQTQYF. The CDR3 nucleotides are TGTGCCAGCAGTGAAGCCGGCGGAGCCCAGACCCAGTACTTC.

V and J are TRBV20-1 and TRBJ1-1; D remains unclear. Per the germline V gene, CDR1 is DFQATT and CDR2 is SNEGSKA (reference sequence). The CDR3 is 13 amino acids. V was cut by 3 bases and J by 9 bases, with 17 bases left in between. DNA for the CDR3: TGCAGTGCTAGTTCGCTTGAGGGCTCCAAAGCTTTCTTT. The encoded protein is CSASSLEGSKAFF.

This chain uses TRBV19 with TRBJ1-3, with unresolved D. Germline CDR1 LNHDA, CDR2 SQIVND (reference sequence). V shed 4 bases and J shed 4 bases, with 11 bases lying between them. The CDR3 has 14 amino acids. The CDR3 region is CASSTRTTGNTIYF. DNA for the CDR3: TGTGCCAGTAGTACCCGAACAACCGGAAACACCATATATTTT. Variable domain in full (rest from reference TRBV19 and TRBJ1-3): DGGITQSPKYLFRKEGQNVTLSCEQNLNHDAMYWYRQDPGQGLRLIYYSQIVNDFQKGDIAEGYSVSREKKESFPLTVTSAQKNPTAFYLCASSTRTTGNTIYFGEGSWLTVV.

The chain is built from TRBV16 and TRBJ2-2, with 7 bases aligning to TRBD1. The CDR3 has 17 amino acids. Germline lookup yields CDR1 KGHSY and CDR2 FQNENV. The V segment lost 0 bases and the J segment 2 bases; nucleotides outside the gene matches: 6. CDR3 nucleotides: TGTGCCAGCAGCCAATCTCCGGGGACAGTTAACACCGGGGAGCTGTTTTTT. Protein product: CASSQSPGTVNTGELFF. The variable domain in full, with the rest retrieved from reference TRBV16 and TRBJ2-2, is GEEVAQTPKHLVRGEGQKAKLYCAPIKGHSYVFWYQQVLKNEFKFLISFQNENVFDETGMPKERFSAKCLPNSPCSLEIQATKLEDSAVYFCASSQSPGTVNTGELFFGEGSRLTVL.

This CDR3 reads CASSLQMNTEAFF. The DNA of the CDR3 is TGTGCCAGCAGCCTACAGATGAACACTGAAGCTTTCTTT. This chain links TRBV3-1 (or the pseudogene TRBV3-2) with TRBJ1-1; no reliable D call. With 4 bases removed from V and 0 bases from J, the gap between germline ends came to 6 bases. Germline CDR1 reads LGHDT; CDR2 reads YNNKEL (reference sequence). This CDR3 is built from 13 residues.

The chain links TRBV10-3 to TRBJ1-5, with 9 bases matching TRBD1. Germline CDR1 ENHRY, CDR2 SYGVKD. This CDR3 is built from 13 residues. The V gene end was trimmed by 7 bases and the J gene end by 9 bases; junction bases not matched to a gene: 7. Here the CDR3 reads CAITQGANGPQHF. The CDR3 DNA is TGTGCCATCACACAGGGGGCCAACGGGCCCCAGCATTTT.

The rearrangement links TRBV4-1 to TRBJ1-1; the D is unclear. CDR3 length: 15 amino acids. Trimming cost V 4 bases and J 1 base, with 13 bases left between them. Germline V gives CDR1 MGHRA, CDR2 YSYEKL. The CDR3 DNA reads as TGCGCCAGCAGCCTCAGACAAGCCGGGAACACTGAAGCTTTCTTT. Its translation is CASSLRQAGNTEAFF.

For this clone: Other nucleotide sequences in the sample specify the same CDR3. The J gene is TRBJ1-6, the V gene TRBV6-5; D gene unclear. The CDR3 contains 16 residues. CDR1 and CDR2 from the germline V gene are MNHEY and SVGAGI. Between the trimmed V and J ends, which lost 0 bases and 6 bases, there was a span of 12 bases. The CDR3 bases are TGTGCCAGCAGTTACTCGAGTCCAGGCGTTAATTCACCCCTCCACTTT. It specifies CASSYSSPGVNSPLHF.